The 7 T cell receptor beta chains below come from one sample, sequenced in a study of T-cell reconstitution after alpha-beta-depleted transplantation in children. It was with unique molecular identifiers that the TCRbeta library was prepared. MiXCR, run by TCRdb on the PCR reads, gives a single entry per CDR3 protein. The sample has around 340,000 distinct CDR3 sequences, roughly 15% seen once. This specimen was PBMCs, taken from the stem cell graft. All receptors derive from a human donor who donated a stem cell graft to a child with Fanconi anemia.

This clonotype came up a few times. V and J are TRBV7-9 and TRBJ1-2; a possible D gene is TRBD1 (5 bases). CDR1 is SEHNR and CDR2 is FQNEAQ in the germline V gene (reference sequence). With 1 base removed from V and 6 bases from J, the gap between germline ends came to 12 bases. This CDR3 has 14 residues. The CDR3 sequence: CASSLGQGDDGYTF. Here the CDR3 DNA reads TGTGCCAGCAGCTTAGGCCAGGGAGATGATGGCTACACCTTC.

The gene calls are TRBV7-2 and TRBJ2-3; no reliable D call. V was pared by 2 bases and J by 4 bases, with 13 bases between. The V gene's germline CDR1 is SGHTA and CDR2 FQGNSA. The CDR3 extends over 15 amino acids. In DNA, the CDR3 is TGTGCCAGCAGCTTAATGCCCCTCACATCAGATACGCAGTATTTT. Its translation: CASSLMPLTSDTQYF.

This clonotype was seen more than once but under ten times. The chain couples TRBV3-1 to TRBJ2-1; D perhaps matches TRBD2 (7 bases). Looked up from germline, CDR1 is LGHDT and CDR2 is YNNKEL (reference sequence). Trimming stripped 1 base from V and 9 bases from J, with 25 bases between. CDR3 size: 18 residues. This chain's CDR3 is CASSQGSLLGGQVSEQFF. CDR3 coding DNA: TGTGCCAGCAGCCAAGGAAGCTTGCTGGGGGGGCAGGTTAGTGAGCAGTTCTTC.

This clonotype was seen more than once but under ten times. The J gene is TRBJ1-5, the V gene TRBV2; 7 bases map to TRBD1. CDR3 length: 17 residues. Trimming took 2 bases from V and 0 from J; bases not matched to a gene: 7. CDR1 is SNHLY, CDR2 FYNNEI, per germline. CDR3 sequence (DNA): TGTGCCAGCAGTGAAAGTTTAGGGGGCGGTAGCAATCAGCCCCAGCATTTT. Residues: CASSESLGGGSNQPQHF.

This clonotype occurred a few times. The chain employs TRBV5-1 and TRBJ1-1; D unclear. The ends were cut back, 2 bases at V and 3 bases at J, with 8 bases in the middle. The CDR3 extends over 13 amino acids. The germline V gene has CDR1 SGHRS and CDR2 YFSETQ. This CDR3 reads CASSFDGDTEAFF. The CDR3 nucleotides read TGCGCCAGCAGCTTTGATGGAGACACTGAAGCTTTCTTT.

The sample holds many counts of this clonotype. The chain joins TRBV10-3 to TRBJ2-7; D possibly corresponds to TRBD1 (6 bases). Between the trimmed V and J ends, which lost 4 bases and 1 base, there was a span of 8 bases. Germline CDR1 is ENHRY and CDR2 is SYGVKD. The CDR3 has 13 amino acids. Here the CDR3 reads CAISAGQSYEQYV. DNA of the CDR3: TGTGCCATCAGTGCCGGACAGTCCTACGAGCAGTACGTC.

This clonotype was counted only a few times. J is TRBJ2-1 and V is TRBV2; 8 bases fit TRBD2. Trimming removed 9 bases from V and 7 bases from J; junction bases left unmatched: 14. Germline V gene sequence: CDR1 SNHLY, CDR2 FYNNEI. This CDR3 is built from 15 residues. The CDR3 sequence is CASSWRLAGENEQFF. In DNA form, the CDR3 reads TGTGCCAGTTCCTGGAGGCTAGCGGGTGAAAATGAGCAGTTCTTC.